The 14 T cell receptor beta chains presented below share a single source sample, sequenced in a study of shared clonotypes between healthy human individuals. The assay was immunoSEQ multiplex PCR, and TCRdb's table has in-frame clones only and misses some. The table records around 1.9 million clones, 93% of them present only once. The naive CD8 fraction comprised CD45RO-negative cells positively selected for CCR7 and excluded terminally differentiated effector memory CD45RA+ cells. Sequences were obtained from naive CD8+ T cells from PBMCs. The receptors stem from a man between 18 and 35 years old in good health. Some clones in this sample may be carry-over from other donors' samples.

The rearrangement joins TRBV28 to TRBJ2-7; 7 positions agree with TRBD2. This CDR3 contains 18 residues. CDR1 and CDR2 (germline): MDHEN, SYDVKM. With 4 bases clipped from V and 0 bases from J, the junction kept 15 bases outside the gene matches. In nucleotides, the CDR3 is TGTGCCAGCAGTTATTCTGGGTGGGAGGGCCGTAACTCCTACGAGCAGTACTTC. Protein: CASSYSGWEGRNSYEQYF.

V and J are TRBV28 and TRBJ1-2, with 8 bases identical to TRBD1. The CDR3 covers 14 residues. The trim removed 3 bases at V and 5 bases at J, leaving 5 bases unmatched. Looked up from germline, CDR1 is MDHEN and CDR2 is SYDVKM. CDR3 DNA sequence: TGTGCCAGCAGTTTTCTCCAGGGGGCGTATGGCTACACCTTC. It encodes CASSFLQGAYGYTF.

V gene TRBV21-1 combines with J gene TRBJ2-5; TRBD2, the D gene given by the table, was not confirmed from the DNA. TRBV21-1 is a documented pseudogene. The CDR3 covers 19 residues. The CDR3: CASSERRVLGPPPRETQYF. In nucleotides, the CDR3 is TGTGCCAGCAGCGAAAGGAGGGTTTTAGGCCCACCCCCCCGAGAGACCCAGTACTTC.

The rearrangement links TRBV11-1 to TRBJ2-7, with D possibly TRBD2 on 6 matching bases. This CDR3 has 15 amino acids. CDR1 and CDR2 (germline): SGHAT, FQDESV (reference sequence). The germline V and J ends were trimmed by 5 bases and 2 bases, with 16 bases remaining between them. The CDR3 sequence is CASSLPRDAPYEQYF. CDR3 nucleotide sequence: TGTGCCAGCAGCCTACCGCGGGACGCCCCCTACGAGCAGTACTTC.

In DNA form, the CDR3 reads TGTGCCAGCAGCACCCGAGGAGGGTACTCCTACAATGAGCAGTTCTTC. Translating it yields CASSTRGGYSYNEQFF. J is TRBJ2-1 and V is TRBV7-9; D possibly corresponds to TRBD2 (6 bases). There are 16 residues in the CDR3. V lost 5 bases to trimming and J lost 0 bases, with 14 bases between them. CDR1 and CDR2 from the germline V gene are SEHNR and FQNEAQ (reference sequence).

This sequence joins TRBV6-6 and TRBJ2-7; D is undetermined. Looked up from germline, CDR1 is MNHNY and CDR2 is SVGAGI (reference sequence). With 2 bases removed from V and 2 bases from J, the gap between germline ends came to 13 bases. The CDR3 has 15 residues. The chain's CDR3 is CASSYGPRGTYEQYF. Here the CDR3 DNA reads TGTGCCAGCAGTTACGGCCCGCGTGGGACCTACGAGCAGTACTTC.

The gene calls are TRBV5-8 and TRBJ1-5; TRBD1 might be the D (5 bases). Germline V gene data show CDR1 as SGHTS and CDR2 as YDEGEE. V lost 4 bases to trimming and J lost 2 bases, with 13 bases between them. This CDR3 is 15 amino acids long. The CDR3 DNA sequence: TGTGCCAGCAGCCCCAGTGGGGGGGGCAATCAGCCCCAGCATTTT. Protein sequence: CASSPSGGGNQPQHF.

The chain joins TRBV9 to TRBJ1-1, with a weak D call TRBD1 (5 bases). The V end lost 6 bases, the J end lost 3 bases, and 15 bases lay between the germline ends. Germline V lookup: CDR1 SGDLS, CDR2 YYNGEE. The CDR3 has 14 residues. The CDR3 DNA reads TGTGCCAGCACCCAAGGGGACGGCTACACTGAAGCTTTCTTT. Translating it yields CASTQGDGYTEAFF.

V is TRBV5-1 and J is TRBJ2-2; 12 nucleotides match TRBD2. This CDR3 spans 17 amino acids. Per germline, CDR1 SGHRS and CDR2 YFSETQ. V lost 0 bases and J lost 5; bases outside the gene matches: 5. In nucleotides, the CDR3 is TGCGCCAGCAGCTTGGACCTAGGGACTAGCGGGACCGGGGAGCTGTTTTTT. It yields the protein CASSLDLGTSGTGELFF.

A few counts support this clone. Other DNA sequences in the same sample also yield this CDR3. The genes are TRBV29-1 and TRBJ1-1; 9 bases align to TRBD1. The length of the CDR3 is 11 residues. The V gene end was trimmed by 6 bases and the J gene end by 4 bases; junction bases not matched to a gene: 0. CDR1 is SQVTM and CDR2 is ANQGSEA in the germline V gene. The CDR3 loop is CSVTGGTEAFF. CDR3 nucleotide sequence: TGCAGCGTGACAGGGGGCACTGAAGCTTTCTTT.

This sequence joins TRBV19 and TRBJ1-1; D unresolved. The CDR3 runs 12 residues. The germline V gene has CDR1 LNHDA and CDR2 SQIVND (reference sequence). V dropped 2 bases and J dropped 7 bases, with 8 bases sitting between them. CDR3 in amino acids: CASSILQGEAFF. In DNA, the CDR3 is TGTGCCAGTAGTATACTACAAGGTGAAGCTTTCTTT.

V is TRBV7-6 and J is TRBJ2-1; the D is unclear. Germline V lookup: CDR1 SGHVS, CDR2 FNYEAQ. CDR3 size: 15 residues. Between the trimmed V and J ends, which lost 3 bases and 3 bases, there was a span of 12 bases. CDR3 protein: CASSLGFLVYNEQFF. DNA for the CDR3: TGTGCCAGCAGCTTGGGCTTTCTGGTCTACAATGAGCAGTTCTTC. The entire variable domain, with the rest obtained from reference TRBV7-6 and TRBJ2-1, is as follows: GAGVSQSPRYKVTKRGQDVALRCDPISGHVSLYWYRQALGQGPEFLTYFNYEAQQDKSGLPNDRFSAERPEGSISTLTIQRTEQRDSAMYRCASSLGFLVYNEQFFGPGTRLTVL.

Only one count was recorded for this clone. This rearrangement joins TRBV7-9 to TRBJ2-5, with D unclear. The CDR3 extends over 12 amino acids. V lost 4 bases, J lost 0 bases, and 3 bases lay in between. Germline V gene sequence: CDR1 SEHNR, CDR2 FQNEAQ (reference sequence). For the CDR3, the DNA is TGTGCCAGCAGCTATCACCAAGAGACCCAGTACTTC. Amino acid sequence: CASSYHQETQYF.

The chain combines TRBV7-9 with TRBJ2-1; 15 bases match TRBD2. V lost 5 bases, J lost 5 bases, and 10 bases stayed unmatched. The V gene's germline CDR1 is SEHNR and CDR2 FQNEAQ (reference sequence). There are 18 residues in the CDR3. The CDR3 DNA reads TGTGCCAGCAGCCCAAGGGGACTAGCGGGAGGTTCTAACAATGAGCAGTTCTTC. Protein product: CASSPRGLAGGSNNEQFF.